This TCR beta chain was recovered during a study of shared clonotypes between healthy human individuals. Study in general: Per-donor plates numbered three CD4 naive, three CD4 memory, two CD8 naive and one CD8 memory.

The CDR3 runs to 14 residues. Per the germline V gene, CDR1 is SGHDT and CDR2 is YYEEEE. The V gene end was trimmed by 3 bases and the J gene end by 2 bases; junction bases not matched to a gene: 5. Only one count was recorded for this clone. What it binds is not known. Other DNA sequences in this sample translate to the same CDR3. Deep-level running was used for the assay. Each subset's genomic DNA was shared equally among a number of immunoSEQ plates. Produced via immunoSEQ multiplex PCR; TCRdb's table is partial and in-frame only. There are millions of clones in the sample; 95% occur only once, and roughly 0.13% lies in the top ten. Study conclusions and caveats: Investigators expected sequencing depth to affect clonotype sharing among donors.

The sequenced material came from naive CD4+ T cells sorted from blood. Documented subset: CD45RA+ positively selected. The rearrangement joins TRBV5-6 to TRBJ2-7; 7 nucleotides align to TRBD1. The receptor comes from a young man in good health. CDR3 nucleotide sequence: TGTGCCAGCAGCTCCCGACAGGGAACCTACGAGCAGTACTTC. Its translation is CASSSRQGTYEQYF.